A selection of T cell receptor beta chains follows, all from one sample in a study of breast tumors, draining lymph nodes, adjacent tissues. One entry per CDR3 protein results from TCRdb running MiXCR on the multiplex PCR reads. The repertoire has 150,000 to 250,000 distinct CDR3 sequences, about 32% of them found once; the top ten carry more than 4%. The specimen sequenced was axillary lymph node tissue. These receptors came from a female donor with breast cancer. Some clones in this sample may be carry-over from other donors' samples. The CDR3 runs from the conserved cysteine through the conserved F or W. The D gene is left open where the match is weak. The size field is filled for only some rows; it gives once, few, many or a size class.

D	V	size	J	DNA	CDR3
TRBD2	TRBV30	few	TRBJ2-5	TGTGCCTGGAGTTCCGGGACTAGCGGGAAGGGGACCCAGTACTTC	CAWSSGTSGKGTQYF
-	TRBV2	many	TRBJ2-5	TGTGCCAGCAGTGGCCGTGGCGGGACCTCTGGAGAGACCCAGTACTTC	CASSGRGGTSGETQYF
-	TRBV7-9	few	TRBJ1-1	TGTGCCAGCAGCTTAACCCAGGCGGCGAACACTGAAGCTTTCTTT	CASSLTQAANTEAFF
-	TRBV7-3	many	TRBJ2-3	TGTGCCAGCGGCCACGGGAAGACGGGGCGGACAGATACGCAGTATTTT	CASGHGKTGRTDTQYF
TRBD1	TRBV19	-	TRBJ1-5	TGTGCCAGTAGTATCGGGACAGGGAATCAGCCCCAGCATTTT	CASSIGTGNQPQHF
TRBD2	TRBV6-2/TRBV6-3	-	TRBJ2-1	TGTGCCAGCAGCCCTAGCGGGTTCTCCTACAATGAGCAGTTCTTC	CASSPSGFSYNEQFF
TRBD1	TRBV20-1	-	TRBJ1-5	TGCAGTGCTAGGGGACACAGGGGGGGGTATAGCAATCAGCCCCAGCATTTT	CSARGHRGGYSNQPQHF
-	TRBV5-4	-	TRBJ2-5	TGTGCCAGCTCACCCCGAGACCAGGGGTCTATTGGTGAGATCCAGTACTTC	CASSPRDQGSIGEIQYF
TRBD2	TRBV29-1	many	TRBJ2-1	TGCAGCGTTAGTCAGGCGGGAGGTGGCAATGAGCAGTTCTTC	CSVSQAGGGNEQFF
TRBD2	TRBV11-1	many	TRBJ2-5	TGTGCCAGCAGCCGCCCCGGGACTACATCAAAAGAGACCCAGTACTTC	CASSRPGTTSKETQYF
TRBD1	TRBV5-1	many	TRBJ2-7	TGCGCCAGCAGCTTCGACGGGACAGGGTACGAGCAGTACTTC	CASSFDGTGYEQYF
-	TRBV3-1	many	TRBJ2-2	TGTGCCAGCAGCTCAACTACTTGGAGCGGGGAGCTGTTTTTT	CASSSTTWSGELFF
-	TRBV11-2	many	TRBJ2-2	TGTGCCAGCAGCTTGAAGCGGGCGACCACCGGGGAGCTGTTTTTT	CASSLKRATTGELFF
TRBD1	TRBV5-1	many	TRBJ2-1	TGCGCCAGCAGCTTGGTCCCAGGGGGCAATGAGCAGTTCTTC	CASSLVPGGNEQFF
TRBD2	TRBV20-1	-	TRBJ2-1	TGCAGTGCTAGAGAACCTAGCGGGGGGGCCAAGTCGTTC	CSAREPSGGAKSF
-	TRBV9	many	TRBJ2-3	TGTGCCAGCAGCGTAGAGGGTCGCACAGATACGCAGTATTTT	CASSVEGRTDTQYF
TRBD2	TRBV20-1	many	TRBJ2-3	TGCAGTACCGGGGGGGATGACACAGATACGCAGTATTTT	CSTGGDDTDTQYF
TRBD2	TRBV20-1	-	TRBJ2-1	TGCAGTCCTAGCGGGAGGGCCTGGCAGTTCTTC	CSPSGRAWQFF
TRBD1	TRBV5-8	many	TRBJ2-7	TGTGCCAGCAGCTTGACAGGGGCCGGTTCGGTGGGGCAGTACTTC	CASSLTGAGSVGQYF
-	TRBV29-1	-	TRBJ2-1	-	CSVVYFCATSKDEQFF
-	TRBV24-1	many	TRBJ1-5	TGTGCCACCAGGGGGGCAGAACGTCAGCCCCAGCATTTT	CATRGAERQPQHF
TRBD1	TRBV6-2/TRBV6-3	few	TRBJ2-7	TGTGCCAGCAGAGAACTCGGGACAGGGGCCTACGAGCAGTACTTC	CASRELGTGAYEQYF
-	TRBV6-1	-	TRBJ1-3	TGTGCCAGCAGTGCGCGGACAGAGTCCTATATAGGAAACACCATATATTTT	CASSARTESYIGNTIYF
-	TRBV9	-	TRBJ2-7	TGTGCCAGCAGCGTAGCAGGAGGGGGCGGCTCCTACGAGCAGTACTTC	CASSVAGGGGSYEQYF
TRBD1	TRBV9	many	TRBJ1-2	TGTGCCAGCAGCCTTCTCGACAGGGACTATGGCTACACCTTC	CASSLLDRDYGYTF
-	TRBV20-1	many	TRBJ2-1	TGCAGTGCTCGGACCCCGGGCGGCCCCTACAATGAGCAGTTCTTC	CSARTPGGPYNEQFF
-	TRBV20-1	few	TRBJ1-1	TGCAGTGCTAGAGATTGGAAGGGGAACACTGAAGCTTTCTTT	CSARDWKGNTEAFF
-	TRBV6-5	-	TRBJ1-5	TGTGCCAGCAGCCAACCAGCCTTTATAGGCAATCAGCCCCAGCATTTT	CASSQPAFIGNQPQHF
-	TRBV30	many	TRBJ2-7	TGTGCCTGGAGTGAGAAAGCGATTTACGAGCAGTACTTC	CAWSEKAIYEQYF
-	TRBV5-6	-	TRBJ1-2	TGTGCCAGCAGCCGGTCGGGGGGATCCTATGGCTACACCTTC	CASSRSGGSYGYTF
-	TRBV20-1	-	TRBJ1-2	TGCAGTGCTATTACGAGCGGGGGGGACGGCTACACCTTC	CSAITSGGDGYTF
TRBD2	TRBV5-1	-	TRBJ2-5	TGCGCCAGCAGCCCGACTAGCGGGGGGAGCCAAGAGACCCAGTACTTC	CASSPTSGGSQETQYF